This TCR beta chain was sequenced for a study of T cells in Graves' hyperthyroidism and ophthalmopathy (dated by TCRdb to about 2019). The study in broad terms: Peripheral blood was collected at initial diagnosis, before any treatment. To identify distinguishing TCR V-J signatures, a discovery cohort of 100 patients was used, comprising some 45 with Graves' ophthalmopathy and under 60 with stable Graves' hyperthyroidism. Prospective prediction of ophthalmopathy was tested in an independent validation cohort of some 20 hyperthyroidism patients and some 17 patients who later progressed to ophthalmopathy. The roughly 91 discovery patients were randomly divided into training and test sets at a 7:3 ratio. Thyroid tissue and blood T-cell repertoires from over 5 Graves' hyperthyroidism patients were also compared in the study. Once sampling was done, hyperthyroidism patients were given methimazole at a starting dose of 30 mg daily, whereas ophthalmopathy patients were given high-dose intravenous methylprednisolone. The paper reports TCR Vbeta CDR3 sequencing of some 140 peripheral blood samples: fewer than 50 ophthalmopathy, under 80 hyperthyroidism and around 17 progressor patients.

The TCR beta CDR3 regions were amplified from RNA transcripts. A first-round RT-PCR of the TCR CDR3 used the HTBI primer set with the Qiagen OneStep RT-PCR kit. A second multiplex PCR round built the libraries, followed by size selection and purification. Libraries were sequenced paired-end with 100 bp reads on an Illumina HiSeq2000. Per the source publication's procedure: Raw data were processed with SOAPnuke, discarding reads with adapters, uncalled bases, mean Phred below 15, or no exact constant-primer or identifier match. COPE v1.2.5 was used to merge high-quality paired reads, and clonotypes were defined as unique nucleotide sequences. Clonotypes were aligned to IMGT TRBV, TRBD and TRBJ reference segments using MiTCR v1.1. Only V-J combinations with frequency above 0.0001, covering 99% to 99.2% of repertoires, were analysed. A TCS score was defined as the ratio of F50 (clonal expansion) to E x V (chaos), with BLOSUM62-based TCRdist applied between CDR3 peptides within each V-J. Welch's t-statistics and random forest reduced 450 to 600 V-J features to 10 to 15, which were used in a naive Bayes classifier (R e1071). TCRdb reanalyzed the raw reads on its own, using fastp at Q25 for trimming and MiXCR for clone calling, and kept in-frame beta chains. For every CDR3 protein sequence, its rows merge into one entry that carries the most common genes and DNA. What appears here as the V and J calls and clone size reflects TCRdb's work, not the paper's. The sample table contains 200,000 to 300,000 distinct CDR3 sequences; only one count was recorded for about a sixth of them. The ten largest clones take up around 28% of the sample.

In the ophthalmopathy patients, disease was moderately to severely active, with a Clinical Activity Score of 3 or more, a NOSPECS grade of 4 or more, and a duration of less than 3 months. Any patient with an uncontrolled infection, another autoimmune disease, pregnancy or lactation was excluded. Clinical symptoms, serum thyroxine and TRAb, thyroid ultrasound, and orbital computed tomography formed the basis for the diagnoses. Ficoll-Paque density gradient centrifugation was used to isolate PBMCs from approximately 10 ml of fresh peripheral blood. Total RNA was extracted using Trizol reagent, and RNA quality was assessed on an Agilent 2100 Bioanalyzer. Many counts were recorded for this clonotype. Its antigen is unknown. No much larger clone is present one base from it, and per-base qualities are unavailable. From the germline V gene, CDR1 is SGHRS and CDR2 is YFSETQ. V lost 4 bases and J lost 5 bases, and the count of bases not matched to a germline gene is 7. From cysteine to phenylalanine, the CDR3 is 16 amino acids long. The read is trimmed to its CDR3 DNA, 48 bases read in frame from base 1.

What the research found in general, with its limitations: In validation, progression to ophthalmopathy was predicted by the model with around 70% sensitivity and 72% to 85% specificity, a median of roughly 6.4 months before onset. No statistical method was used to set the sample size in advance, and investigators knew the group allocation. Blood samples also contained most of the expanded thyroid clonotypes (frequency above 0.001), which suggests that blood repertoires may reflect thyroid immune responses. Ophthalmopathy was separated from stable hyperthyroidism by a 13 V-J signature model, with about 88% sensitivity and about 81% specificity obtained in cross-validation and 80%/75% obtained in testing.

This TCR was sampled from a woman between 18 and 30 years old with Graves' ophthalmopathy. The material sequenced was blood. Here the chain combines TRBV5-1 and TRBJ2-7, and 15 junction bases match TRBD2. In nucleotides, the sequence is TGCGCCAGCAGCCCTCCCGGGACTAGCGGGAGGAACGAGCAGTACTTC. Its product reads: CASSPPGTSGRNEQYF.